This is a list of T cell receptor beta chains from one sample in a study of molecular identifiers for immune sequencing clone quantification. TCRdb fed the PCR reads into MiXCR, producing one record per CDR3 protein. The sample comprises about 640,000 distinct CDR3 sequences, just under 20% of which are singletons, and 0.85% rests with the top ten. What was sequenced was naive CD8+ T cells from blood, with Jurkat cell RNA spiked in. The receptor source for this set is a human donor in good health. Some libraries in this study had Jurkat cell RNA spiked in. Both conserved end residues are part of each CDR3. The D gene is left open where the match is weak. Only part of the rows carry a size: once, few, many, or a class if the clone is expanded.

>few|-|TRBV12-3/TRBV12-4|TRBJ2-1
CASSPGARIDENEQFF
TGTGCCAGCAGTCCCGGGGCCCGTATCGATGAGAATGAGCAGTTCTTC
>many|TRBD2|TRBV12-3/TRBV12-4|TRBJ2-3
CASNPGGAGDTQYF
TGTGCCAGCAACCCCGGGGGGGCTGGTGATACGCAGTATTTT
>-|-|TRBV20-1|TRBJ1-4
CSAQAVPRGEKLFF
TGCAGTGCGCAAGCGGTTCCCCGAGGTGAAAAACTGTTTTTT
>many|-|TRBV4-3|TRBJ1-1
CASSQDWAGAPEAFF
TGCGCCAGCAGCCAAGATTGGGCAGGGGCGCCTGAAGCTTTCTTT
>-|TRBD1|TRBV24-1|TRBJ1-4
CAAGTGGQNEKLFF
TGTGCCGCCGGGACAGGGGGCCAGAATGAAAAACTGTTTTTT
>few|-|TRBV19|TRBJ2-3
CASSIDSGSHWADTQYF
TGTGCCAGTAGTATAGATTCTGGCAGCCATTGGGCAGATACGCAGTATTTT
>many|TRBD2|TRBV13|TRBJ2-3
CASSLWRGDTFSTDTQYF
TGTGCCAGCAGCTTGTGGCGGGGGGACACCTTTAGCACAGATACGCAGTATTTT
>-|TRBD1|TRBV6-5|TRBJ2-1
CASSYRDRDSELFF
TGTGCCAGCAGTTACCGTGACAGGGACAGTGAGCTGTTCTTC
>many|-|TRBV30|TRBJ1-2
CAWSDGFYGYTF
TGTGCCTGGAGTGACGGATTTTATGGCTACACCTTC
>few|TRBD2|TRBV30|TRBJ2-7
CAWSGPPGGDEQYF
TGTGCCTGGAGTGGACCGCCGGGAGGGGACGAGCAGTACTTC
>-|-|TRBV7-9|TRBJ2-3
CACSLALGGSGDTQYF
TGTGCCTGCAGCTTAGCGCTTGGGGGAAGTGGGGATACGCAGTATTTT
>many|TRBD2|TRBV28|TRBJ2-5
CASSFRLAGGFSQETQYF
TGTGCCAGCAGTTTCCGGCTAGCGGGAGGGTTCTCACAAGAGACCCAGTACTTC
>-|TRBD2|TRBV10-1|TRBJ2-1
CVSSEALAGPYNEQFF
TGCGTCAGCAGTGAGGCTCTAGCGGGGCCCTACAATGAGCAGTTCTTC
>-|-|TRBV12-3/TRBV12-4|TRBJ1-5
CASNGEGQRWTIYRQPQHF
TGTGCCAGCAACGGGGAGGGACAAAGGTGGACAATTTATCGTCAGCCCCAGCATTTT
>few|-|TRBV14|TRBJ2-1
CASSQAGRSVAFF
TGTGCCAGCAGCCAAGCCGGCAGATCGGTGGCGTTCTTC
>few|TRBD1|TRBV7-6|TRBJ2-5
CASSLGTGAGAAQYF
TGTGCCAGCAGCTTAGGGACAGGGGCTGGAGCGGCCCAGTACTTC
>few|-|TRBV7-9|TRBJ1-3
CASSRGQWSGAQGNTIYF
TGTGCCAGCAGCCGAGGTCAGTGGTCCGGGGCACAAGGAAACACCATATATTTT
>many|-|TRBV19|TRBJ2-7
CASSRTVSYEQYF
TGTGCCAGTAGTCGGACGGTCTCCTACGAGCAGTACTTC
>many|-|TRBV7-6|TRBJ1-1
CASSLNRDITEAFF
TGTGCCAGCAGCTTGAACAGGGATATTACTGAAGCTTTCTTT
>many|-|TRBV24-1|TRBJ1-1
CATEEGSGEAFF
TGTGCCACCGAGGAGGGGTCGGGTGAAGCTTTCTTT
>many|-|TRBV7-2|TRBJ2-3
CASSLGLRGLSTDTQYF
TGTGCCAGCAGCTTAGGCCTGCGGGGACTTAGCACAGATACGCAGTATTTT
>many|-|TRBV7-9|TRBJ2-5
CASSPRSGAGETQYF
TGTGCCAGCAGCCCCCGATCCGGGGCGGGAGAGACCCAGTACTTC
>-|-|TRBV20-1|TRBJ2-3
CSARDGGTQYF
TGCAGTGCTAGAGATGGGGGGACGCAGTATTTT
>-|-|TRBV19|TRBJ2-1
CASTPTKAAYNEQFF
TGTGCCAGTACTCCGACTAAAGCTGCCTACAATGAGCAGTTCTTC
>many|TRBD1|TRBV29-1|TRBJ2-7
CSVEGTGFSYEQYF
TGCAGCGTTGAGGGGACAGGGTTTTCCTACGAGCAGTACTTC
>few|TRBD2|TRBV9|TRBJ2-2
CASSAEGEVGGAGDTGELFF
TGTGCCAGCAGCGCAGAGGGTGAAGTGGGAGGAGCGGGAGACACCGGGGAGCTGTTTTTT
>many|TRBD1|TRBV7-9|TRBJ2-7
CASSPRTGEVEQYF
TGTGCCAGCAGCCCCAGGACAGGGGAGGTCGAGCAGTACTTC
>many|-|TRBV11-2|TRBJ1-1
CASSLETVMNTEAFF
TGTGCCAGCAGCTTAGAAACAGTCATGAACACTGAAGCTTTCTTT
>many|-|TRBV6-2/TRBV6-3|TRBJ1-5
CASSDRTNQPQHF
TGTGCCAGCAGTGATAGAACCAATCAGCCCCAGCATTTT
>many|TRBD1|TRBV6-2/TRBV6-3|TRBJ1-1
CASSSAPGQDVNTEAFF
TGTGCCAGCAGTTCAGCTCCAGGACAGGACGTGAACACTGAAGCTTTCTTT
>few|-|TRBV5-6|TRBJ1-5
CASSFRGAGNQPQHF
TGTGCCAGCAGCTTTCGGGGGGCCGGCAATCAGCCCCAGCATTTT
>many|-|TRBV14|TRBJ2-4
CASSQAGNPPGKNIQYF
TGTGCCAGCAGCCAAGCGGGCAATCCGCCCGGCAAAAACATTCAGTACTTC
>many|-|TRBV4-1|TRBJ1-4
CASSFRQTTNEKLFF
TGCGCCAGCAGCTTCCGACAGACTACTAATGAAAAACTGTTTTTT
>many|TRBD1|TRBV5-1|TRBJ2-1
CASSLAGTGLNNEQFF
TGCGCCAGCAGCTTGGCCGGGACAGGGCTAAACAATGAGCAGTTCTTC
>few|-|TRBV6-2/TRBV6-3|TRBJ2-7
CASSTGPRDEQYF
TGTGCCAGCAGCACCGGGCCTCGCGACGAGCAGTACTTC
>many|-|TRBV3-1|TRBJ1-1
CASSSPDLGVVGTEAFF
TGTGCCAGCAGCTCCCCGGACCTAGGGGTCGTTGGCACTGAAGCTTTCTTT
>many|TRBD2|TRBV19|TRBJ2-1
CASSPLAGEQFF
TGTGCCAGTAGTCCACTAGCGGGGGAGCAGTTCTTC
>many|-|TRBV7-9|TRBJ2-1
CASSLSVGGPYNEQFF
TGTGCCAGCAGCTTATCTGTCGGGGGTCCCTACAATGAGCAGTTCTTC
>few|-|TRBV20-1|TRBJ2-7
CSARAVGSSYEQYF
TGCAGTGCTAGAGCTGTCGGGAGCTCCTACGAGCAGTACTTC
>-|TRBD1|TRBV15|TRBJ1-4
CATSSGTGDEKLFF
TGTGCCACCAGCAGCGGGACAGGGGATGAAAAACTGTTTTTT
>many|-|TRBV2|TRBJ2-3
CASRSPPDTQYF
TGTGCCAGCAGATCGCCGCCAGATACGCAGTATTTT
>-|-|TRBV9|TRBJ2-7
CASSESGGQSYEQYF
TGTGCCAGCAGCGAGAGCGGCGGACAGAGTTACGAGCAGTACTTC
>many|TRBD1|TRBV4-3|TRBJ1-6
CASSQEGQGNSPLHF
TGCGCCAGCAGCCAGGAGGGACAGGGAAATTCACCCCTCCACTTT
>many|TRBD2|TRBV24-1|TRBJ2-1
CATSDYTGTSGINEQFF
TGTGCCACCAGTGATTACACCGGGACTAGCGGGATTAATGAGCAGTTCTTC
>many|-|TRBV7-9|TRBJ1-3
CASSLERSPGNTIYF
TGTGCCAGCAGCTTAGAAAGGAGCCCAGGAAACACCATATATTTT
>many|TRBD2|TRBV6-4|TRBJ2-3
CASRPGLAGPLTDTQYF
TGTGCCAGCAGACCCGGACTAGCGGGACCCCTCACAGATACGCAGTATTTT
>many|-|TRBV19|TRBJ2-2
CASSITGANTGELFF
TGTGCCAGTAGTATCACGGGCGCGAACACCGGGGAGCTGTTTTTT
>-|TRBD1|TRBV5-3|TRBJ1-4
CASSHRDRGNEKLSF
TGTGCCAGCAGCCACCGGGACAGGGGGAATGAAAAACTGTCTTTT
>many|-|TRBV20-1|TRBJ2-5
CSPLVLQETQYF
TGCAGCCCCCTGGTGCTCCAAGAGACCCAGTACTTC
>-|TRBD1|TRBV6-2/TRBV6-3|TRBJ1-1
CAGSYRTGSEAFF
TGTGCCGGCAGTTACAGGACAGGGTCTGAAGCTTTCTTT
>-|-|TRBV4-3|TRBJ2-7
CASSQGPGYGQYF
TGCGCCAGCAGCCAAGGTCCGGGCTACGGGCAGTACTTC